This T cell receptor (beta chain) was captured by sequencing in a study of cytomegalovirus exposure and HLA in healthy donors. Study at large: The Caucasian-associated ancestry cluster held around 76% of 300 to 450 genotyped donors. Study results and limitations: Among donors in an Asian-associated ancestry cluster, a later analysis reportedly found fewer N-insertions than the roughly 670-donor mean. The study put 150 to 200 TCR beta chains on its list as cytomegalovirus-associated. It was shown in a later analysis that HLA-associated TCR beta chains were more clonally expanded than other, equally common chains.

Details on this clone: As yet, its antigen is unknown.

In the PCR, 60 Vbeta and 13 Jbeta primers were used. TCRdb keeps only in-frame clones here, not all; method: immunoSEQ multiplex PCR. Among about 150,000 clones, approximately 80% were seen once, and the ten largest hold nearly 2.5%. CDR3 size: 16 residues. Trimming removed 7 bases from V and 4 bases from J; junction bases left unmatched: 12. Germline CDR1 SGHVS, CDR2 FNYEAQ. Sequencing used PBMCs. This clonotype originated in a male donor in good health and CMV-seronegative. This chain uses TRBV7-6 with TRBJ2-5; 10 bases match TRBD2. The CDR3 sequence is CASTQGVAGGTETQYF. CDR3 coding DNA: TGTGCCAGCACCCAGGGAGTAGCGGGGGGCACAGAGACCCAGTACTTC. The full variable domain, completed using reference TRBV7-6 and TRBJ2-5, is GAGVSQSPRYKVTKRGQDVALRCDPISGHVSLYWYRQALGQGPEFLTYFNYEAQQDKSGLPNDRFSAERPEGSISTLTIQRTEQRDSAMYRCASTQGVAGGTETQYFGPGTRLLVL.